The source of this T cell receptor (beta chain) is a study of graft-versus-host responses after intestinal transplantation. The CDR3 has 14 amino acids. The germline V gene has CDR1 PRHDT and CDR2 FYEKMQ (reference sequence). V dropped 0 bases and J dropped 0 bases, with 5 bases sitting between them. On this clone: Its antigen is unknown.

Assay used: immunoSEQ multiplex PCR; TCRdb lists only in-frame clones, some missing. The data show 85,000 to 90,000 clones, with under 85% seen just once and roughly 15% held by the top ten. The chain joins TRBV13 to TRBJ1-1; D call uncertain. This TCR was recovered from a human donor who received an intestinal transplant. Here the sequenced sample was unstimulated CD8+ T cells sorted from spleen or lymph node cells, taken before intestinal transplant. The CDR3 region has the DNA TGTGCCAGCAGCTTAGGCGGCGTGAACACTGAAGCTTTCTTT. Translation: CASSLGGVNTEAFF.